A selection of T cell receptor beta chains follows, all from one sample in a study of blood T cell repertoires in COVID-19. Clones were read by immunoSEQ multiplex PCR, and TCRdb kept only the in-frame ones, dropping some. The repertoire holds more than 110,000 clones, roughly 85% seen once, with around 2.9% in the top ten. Source material: peripheral blood. The receptors come from a man aged 50 to 60 with acute or convalescent COVID-19. The CDR3 runs from the conserved cysteine through the conserved F or W. Fields, in order: CDR3 DNA, CDR3 protein, V gene, D gene, J gene, clone size. The D gene is left open where the match is weak. Rows give clone size only sometimes, using once, few, many, or a class for an expanded clone.

TGTGCCAGCAGCACCGAAGGGGCAGGCTATGGCTACACCTTC,CASSTEGAGYGYTF,TRBV9,-,TRBJ1-2,-
TGTGCCAGTACCATCTCCCGGGGTGGGAGTGAAAAACTGTTTTTT,CASTISRGGSEKLFF,TRBV19,-,TRBJ1-4,-
TGTGCCAGCAGCTTTGCTGGCATCAATGAGCAGTTCTTC,CASSFAGINEQFF,TRBV11-1,-,TRBJ2-1,-
TGTGCCAGTAGTGGGTCTACAGGGGGGACCGAGCAGTACTTC,CASSGSTGGTEQYF,TRBV19,TRBD1,TRBJ2-7,-
TGTGCCAGCAGGGTGCCGGACAAGGATAGCAATCAGCCCCAGCATTTT,CASRVPDKDSNQPQHF,TRBV5-5,-,TRBJ1-5,-
TGTGCCAGCAGCAGCGTACGACAGGGTGGGGACGAGCAGTACTTC,CASSSVRQGGDEQYF,TRBV7-8,TRBD1,TRBJ2-7,-
TGTGCCAGCAGCTTAGTTACATCCGGGGGCGAGCAGTACTTC,CASSLVTSGGEQYF,TRBV7-8,-,TRBJ2-7,-
TGCGCCAGCAGTTTAGCGGGAGGGGAGACCCAGTACTTC,CASSLAGGETQYF,TRBV5-1,TRBD2,TRBJ2-5,once
TGTGCCAGCCGACAGGGGCAAGAGACCCAGTACTTC,CASRQGQETQYF,TRBV7-8,TRBD1,TRBJ2-5,-
TGTGCCAGCAGCCCGAGTGCGGGCCAAGAGACCCAGTACTTC,CASSPSAGQETQYF,TRBV3-1/TRBV3-2,-,TRBJ2-5,-
TGTGCCAGCAAGCCCCGGTTTAAGACTAGCGGTGGGGGGGCAGATACGCAGTATTTT,CASKPRFKTSGGGADTQYF,TRBV11-2,TRBD2,TRBJ2-3,-
TGTGCCAGTAGTATCGGATGGCAGGGCGGAGAAAAACTGTTTTTT,CASSIGWQGGEKLFF,TRBV19,-,TRBJ1-4,-
TGTGCCACCAGCACATCCGGGACAGGGGATGGCTACACCTTC,CATSTSGTGDGYTF,TRBV15,TRBD1,TRBJ1-2,-
TGTGCCAGCAGCCTAACAGGGGTTGAAGCTTTCTTT,CASSLTGVEAFF,TRBV7-9,TRBD1,TRBJ1-1,-
TGTGCCATCAGTGAGAGACAGGGGAACACCGGGGAGCTGTTTTTT,CAISERQGNTGELFF,TRBV10-3,TRBD1,TRBJ2-2,-
TGCAGCGAGGTCCCTAGCGGCCAAGAGACCCAGTACTTC,CSEVPSGQETQYF,TRBV29-1,TRBD2,TRBJ2-5,-
TGCGCCAGCAGCTTGGTTATTGTCGGAGGGCGGCGTAGCAATCAGCCCCAGCATTTT,CASSLVIVGGRRSNQPQHF,TRBV5-1,-,TRBJ1-5,-
TGCAGCGTTGGCAGGACAGGGGTCGATGGCTACACCTTC,CSVGRTGVDGYTF,TRBV29-1,TRBD1,TRBJ1-2,-
TGCGCCAGCAGTGAACAACAGGGGCCCAGGTCGGAAAAACTGTTTTTT,CASSEQQGPRSEKLFF,TRBV10-1,TRBD1,TRBJ1-4,-
TGTGCCAGCAACCGGGACAGGGTTGTGGATACGCAGTATTTT,CASNRDRVVDTQYF,TRBV9,TRBD1,TRBJ2-3,-
TGTGCCAGCAAAGGGCTAGCGAAAGAGACCCAGTACTTC,CASKGLAKETQYF,TRBV28,-,TRBJ2-5,-
TGTGCCAGCAGCCTAGGACAGGGGGCTCTTTACGAGCAGTACTTC,CASSLGQGALYEQYF,TRBV7-2,TRBD1,TRBJ2-7,-
TGTGCCAGCAGTTCCTCCCAACTAGTTTACCAAGAGACCCAGTACTTC,CASSSSQLVYQETQYF,TRBV6-2/TRBV6-3,-,TRBJ2-5,-
TGTGCCAGCAGCCCCGGGACAGGGGGACAAAACATTCAGTACTTC,CASSPGTGGQNIQYF,TRBV6-5,TRBD1,TRBJ2-4,-
TGTGCCAGCAGCTTAGGACAGGTGAACACTGAAGCTTTCTTT,CASSLGQVNTEAFF,TRBV7-9,-,TRBJ1-1,-
TGTGCCAGCTCTCTAGACAGGGACTATGGCTACACCTTC,CASSLDRDYGYTF,TRBV18,TRBD1,TRBJ1-2,-
TGTGCCAGCAGCGAGAAGACTAGCGGGGGAGCCTCCCGTTACAATGAGCAGTTCTTC,CASSEKTSGGASRYNEQFF,TRBV7-2,TRBD2,TRBJ2-1,-
TGTGCCAGCAGCCTGACAGGGGATAGCAATCAGCCCCAGCATTTT,CASSLTGDSNQPQHF,TRBV4-2,TRBD1,TRBJ1-5,few
TGCGCCAGCAGTGAGTCGGACAGGGTCACTGAAGCTTTCTTT,CASSESDRVTEAFF,TRBV10-2,TRBD1,TRBJ1-1,-
TGTGCCAGCAGTTTAGAGCTTTCTAGCTCCTACGAGCAGTACTTC,CASSLELSSSYEQYF,TRBV27,-,TRBJ2-7,-
TGTGCCAGCAGTCCACTACTAGCGGTGGAGCAGTACTTC,CASSPLLAVEQYF,TRBV12-3/TRBV12-4,TRBD2,TRBJ2-7,few
TGCGCCAGCAGCTTGTTGCAGGGGGAAGGGAACACTGAAGCTTTCTTT,CASSLLQGEGNTEAFF,TRBV5-1,TRBD1,TRBJ1-1,few
TGTGCCAGCAGCCTTACTTCCGGGACAGGGGGCGGCTACACCTTC,CASSLTSGTGGGYTF,TRBV7-2,TRBD1,TRBJ1-2,-
TGTGCCAGTGCGGGACGGGGGGTTATGAACACTGAAGCTTTCTTT,CASAGRGVMNTEAFF,TRBV19,-,TRBJ1-1,once
TGTGCCAGCAGTTACACCTTCTTTCCAAATTCACCCCTCCACTTT,CASSYTFFPNSPLHF,TRBV27,-,TRBJ1-6,-
TGCGCCAGCAGCTTGGGCGGAAGCACAGATACGCAGTATTTT,CASSLGGSTDTQYF,TRBV5-1,-,TRBJ2-3,-
TGTGCCAGCAGCAACCTACAGGGGGCAGGGGAAAAACTGTTTTTT,CASSNLQGAGEKLFF,TRBV7-8,TRBD1,TRBJ1-4,-
TGTGCCAGCAGCTTGGTGTTCGCCAGGGGGGCCATTCGCACTGAAGCTTTCTTT,CASSLVFARGAIRTEAFF,TRBV5-6,TRBD1,TRBJ1-1,-
TGTGCCAGTACAGGGGTCTTGAGGACTGGGGCCAACGTCCTGACTTTC,CASTGVLRTGANVLTF,TRBV25-1,TRBD1,TRBJ2-6,-
TGTGCCAGCAGCTTACGAGGGACAGGGGGCCTCGGGGGCGGTGGCTACACCTTC,CASSLRGTGGLGGGGYTF,TRBV7-8,TRBD1,TRBJ1-2,-
TGTGCCAGCAGCCAAGGACAGGGGAACTATGGCTACACCTTC,CASSQGQGNYGYTF,TRBV3-1/TRBV3-2,TRBD1,TRBJ1-2,-
TGTGCCAGCAGCGCGGAAGCCTGGGAGCTGTTTTTT,CASSAEAWELFF,TRBV5-5,-,TRBJ2-2,-
TGTGCCAGTAGTATAGGCGCAGGGGGCTACCAGCCCCAGCATTTT,CASSIGAGGYQPQHF,TRBV19,TRBD1,TRBJ1-5,few
TGTGCCAGCAGCTCCGGGACTAGCGGTGGCGAGCAGTACTTC,CASSSGTSGGEQYF,TRBV7-9,TRBD2,TRBJ2-7,-
TGTGCCAGCAGTGATTGGCAGGGGGCTAATGAAAAACTGTTTTTT,CASSDWQGANEKLFF,TRBV2,TRBD1,TRBJ1-4,-
TGCGCCAGCAGCACGAGTGGGACAGGGTACTATGGCTACACCTTC,CASSTSGTGYYGYTF,TRBV4-1,TRBD1,TRBJ1-2,-